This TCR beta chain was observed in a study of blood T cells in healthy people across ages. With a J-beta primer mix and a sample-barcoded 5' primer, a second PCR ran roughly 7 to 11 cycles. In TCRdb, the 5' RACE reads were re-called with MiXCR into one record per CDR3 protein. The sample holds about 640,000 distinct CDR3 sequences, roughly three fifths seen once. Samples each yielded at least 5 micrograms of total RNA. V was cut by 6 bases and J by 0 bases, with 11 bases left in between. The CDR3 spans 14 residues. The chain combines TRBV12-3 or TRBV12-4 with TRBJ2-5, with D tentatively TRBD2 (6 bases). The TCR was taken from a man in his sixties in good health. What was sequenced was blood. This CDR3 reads CASRGSGHQETQYF. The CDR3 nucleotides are TGTGCCAGCAGGGGTAGCGGCCACCAAGAGACCCAGTACTTC.